Following are 27 T cell receptor beta chains from one sample sequenced in a study of regulatory T cells in long-lasting Graves disease (dated by TCRdb to about 2021). The label giving this sample's time point can be read as: persistent/refractory GD, antithyroid drugs over 5 years with positive TRAb. For both TCR sequencing and RNA sequencing, RNA was extracted from PBMCs using TRIzol. The method behind the library was multiplex PCR. The instrument given in TCRdb is Illumina HiSeq 4000. CDR3 regions were amplified by Arm-PCR with iRepertoire HTBI primers to construct TCR beta libraries. TCRdb took the public reads, trimmed them with fastp at Q25, ran MiXCR for clone calling and kept in-frame beta chains. Rows with a matching CDR3 protein are joined into one entry that keeps the most common DNA and genes. In this sample the table shows hundreds of thousands of distinct CDR3 sequences, 20% to 25% of which occur a single time. The ten most abundant clones make up roughly 6.9% of the sample.

The sample was peripheral blood mononuclear cells (PBMCs), taken when the disease was refractory, from a patient treated with antithyroid drugs. These receptors came from a female donor with Graves disease.

As to this clonotype: A much more abundant neighbour one base away suggests this may be a read error. Here the CDR3 DNA reads TGTGCCACCGGTGACCTAAGGACTAGCGGGGATACCTACGAGCAGTACTTC. Translating gives CATGDLRTSGDTYEQYF. V and J are TRBV24-1 and TRBJ2-7; 12 bases fit TRBD2. Germline CDR1 KGHDR, CDR2 SFDVKD. CDR3 length equals 17 residues.

This chain links TRBV7-3 with TRBJ2-5, with D possibly TRBD1 on 6 matching bases. Trimming took off 5 bases at V and 2 bases at J, with 18 bases between the two ends. The CDR3 runs 16 residues. Per germline, CDR1 SGHTA and CDR2 FQGTGA. In nucleotides, the CDR3 is TGTGCCAGCAGCCCTGGCGCGGACAGCACACAAGAGACCCAGTACTTC. Translation gives CASSPGADSTQETQYF.

The CDR3 bases are TGCGCCAGCAGCCAAGTCGAGGCGGGGGGTCCCTACGAGCAGTACTTC. Protein: CASSQVEAGGPYEQYF. J is TRBJ2-7 and V is TRBV4-1, with 8 nucleotides matching TRBD2. The germline V gene encodes CDR1 MGHRA and CDR2 YSYEKL. V was clipped by 1 base and J by 2 bases; unmatched bases: 7. The CDR3 runs to 16 residues.

This clonotype occurred a few times. The V gene is TRBV19, the J gene TRBJ2-5; 7 bases align to TRBD2. The V segment lost 6 bases and the J segment 7 bases; nucleotides outside the gene matches: 14. Germline V gene sequence: CDR1 LNHDA, CDR2 SQIVND (reference sequence). This CDR3 region has 15 residues. The CDR3 DNA reads as TGTGCCAGTAGCGGCCTAGGGCTAGCGGATCGGACCCAGTACTTC. Translated: CASSGLGLADRTQYF.

Turning to this clonotype: A much larger clone lies a single base off, so this may be a read error. CDR3 in amino acids: CASSLKGQAHEQYF. In DNA, the CDR3 is TGTGCCAGCAGTTTAAAGGGGCAGGCCCACGAGCAGTACTTC. The V gene is TRBV12-3 or TRBV12-4, the J gene TRBJ2-7, with D perhaps matching TRBD1 (5 bases). Trimming stripped 2 bases from V and 5 bases from J, with 13 bases between. This CDR3 region has 14 residues.

V usage is TRBV20-1 and J usage is TRBJ1-2; a possible D gene is TRBD1 (6 bases). CDR1 DFQATT and CDR2 SNEGSKA come from the germline V gene (reference sequence). Trimming pared 3 bases from V and 4 bases from J, leaving 15 bases between. The CDR3 totals 14 residues. The CDR3 loop is CSASRGGDFYGYTF. In nucleotides, the CDR3 is TGCAGTGCTAGTAGGGGGGGCGACTTCTATGGCTACACCTTC.

In this sample, this clonotype turned up a few times. V gene TRBV7-9 combines with J gene TRBJ2-2; D is undetermined. This CDR3 region has 16 residues. V was cut by 1 base and J by 0 bases, with 9 bases left in between. The germline V gene encodes CDR1 SEHNR and CDR2 FQNEAQ (reference sequence). The CDR3 sequence: CASSLGAGSNTGELFF. The CDR3 region has the DNA TGTGCCAGCAGCTTAGGCGCAGGATCGAACACCGGGGAGCTGTTTTTT.

Ten or more counts support this clonotype. The V call is TRBV7-2, the J call TRBJ2-2; maybe TRBD2 (6 bases). Germline CDR1 is SGHTA and CDR2 is FQGNSA. The CDR3 contains 15 residues. V was clipped by 4 bases and J by 0 bases, with 9 bases between them. The CDR3 is CASSSPSANTGELFF. The CDR3 bases are TGTGCCAGCAGCTCCCCTAGCGCGAACACCGGGGAGCTGTTTTTT.

The chain has TRBV20-1 and TRBJ1-2, with 7 bases that match TRBD1. The junction had 4 bases not matched to a gene; V was cut back by 2 bases and J by 7 bases. The CDR3 covers 12 residues. Germline lookup yields CDR1 DFQATT and CDR2 SNEGSKA (reference sequence). CDR3 region: CSARKGAGGYTF. CDR3 sequence (DNA): TGCAGTGCTAGAAAGGGGGCAGGTGGCTACACCTTC.

This CDR3 reads CASSLFGDRDDYGYTF. CDR3 in DNA: TGCGCCAGCAGCTTGTTTGGGGACAGGGACGACTATGGCTACACCTTC. The chain carries TRBV5-1 and TRBJ1-2, with 9 positions matching TRBD1. The V gene end was trimmed by 1 base and the J gene end by 3 bases; junction bases not matched to a gene: 7. The CDR3 covers 16 residues. The germline V gene has CDR1 SGHRS and CDR2 YFSETQ.

This clonotype appeared many times. J is TRBJ1-2 and V is TRBV6-9; 11 nucleotides line up with TRBD1. This CDR3 region has 16 residues. The trim removed 3 bases at V and 2 bases at J, leaving 5 bases unmatched. From germline, CDR1 is MNHGY and CDR2 SVAAGI. CDR3 amino acids: CASSYLGQGANYGYTF. In nucleotides, the CDR3 is TGTGCCAGCAGTTACCTTGGACAGGGGGCCAACTATGGCTACACCTTC.

This clonotype has a handful of counts. V and J are TRBV27 and TRBJ1-4, with TRBD1 as a possible D gene (6 bases). V was cut by 5 bases and J by 4 bases, with 17 bases left in between. The CDR3 runs to 16 residues. The V gene's germline CDR1 is MNHEY and CDR2 SMNVEV (reference sequence). CDR3 residues: CASSTLAGTSNEKLFF. The CDR3 nucleotides read TGTGCCAGCAGTACCCTTGCCGGGACAAGTAATGAAAAACTGTTTTTT.

V and J are TRBV7-2 and TRBJ1-5; D call uncertain. The CDR3 runs 15 residues. The germline V gene encodes CDR1 SGHTA and CDR2 FQGNSA. Trimming cost V 2 bases and J 3 bases, with 11 bases left between them. DNA of the CDR3: TGTGCCAGCAGCTTATTGGAGGCGATCAATCAGCCCCAGCATTTT. This translates into CASSLLEAINQPQHF.

In its sample, this clonotype was seen many times. The V gene is TRBV29-1, the J gene TRBJ1-2; 9 nucleotides match TRBD1. The CDR3 runs to 12 residues. CDR1 SQVTM and CDR2 ANQGSEA come from the germline V gene. Trimming removed 4 bases from V and 6 bases from J; junction bases left unmatched: 3. The DNA of the CDR3 is TGCAGCGTTGTGGGGGACAGGGATGGCTACACCTTC. Translation: CSVVGDRDGYTF.

The rearrangement links TRBV6-9 to TRBJ1-3, with D unresolved. V lost 3 bases, J lost 4 bases, and 10 bases lay in between. Germline V gene lookup returns CDR1 MNHGY and CDR2 SVAAGI. The CDR3 length is 14 residues. CDR3 nucleotide sequence: TGTGCCAGCAGTTACTCATCGATGGGAAACACCATATATTTT. It yields the protein CASSYSSMGNTIYF.

This clonotype has just a few counts. The chain is built from TRBV6-1 and TRBJ1-6; the D gene is possibly TRBD1 (5 bases). Germline V lookup: CDR1 MNHNS, CDR2 SASEGT. The CDR3 is made up of 13 amino acids. Trimming cost V 7 bases and J 7 bases, with 11 bases left between them. The CDR3 DNA is TGTGCCAGCACGCCGACAGTCAATTCACCCCTCCACTTT. Amino acid sequence: CASTPTVNSPLHF.

This clonotype was found a few times. The rearrangement uses TRBV6-1 and TRBJ1-5; D possibly corresponds to TRBD1 (6 bases). Germline CDR1 MNHNS, CDR2 SASEGT. The V and J ends lost 0 bases and 3 bases respectively, with 9 bases between them. The CDR3 spans 15 residues. CDR3 sequence reads: CASSEADRNNQPQHF. CDR3 DNA sequence: TGTGCCAGCAGTGAAGCGGACAGAAACAATCAGCCCCAGCATTTT.

In DNA, the CDR3 is TGTGCCAGCAGTGAAGTGACAGGGGGAAACACTGAAGCTTTCTTT. Encoded protein: CASSEVTGGNTEAFF. This chain connects TRBV6-2 or TRBV6-3 to TRBJ1-1, with 9 bases identical to TRBD1. This CDR3 spans 15 amino acids. CDR1 is MNHEY, CDR2 SVGEGT, per germline. V was pared by 5 bases and J by 2 bases, with 6 bases of the junction left unmatched.

The V and J genes are TRBV2 and TRBJ2-2; the D gene is possibly TRBD1 (5 bases). CDR1 is SNHLY and CDR2 is FYNNEI in the germline V gene. The CDR3 contains 15 residues. Trimming cost V 8 bases and J 5 bases, with 18 bases left between them. The CDR3 nucleotides read TGTGCCAGCCTGGACACGGTTCCCCCAACCGGGGAGCTGTTTTTT. Its protein is CASLDTVPPTGELFF.

About this clonotype: A much larger clone lies a single base off, so this may be a read error. The chain carries TRBV6-1 and TRBJ2-7, with no clear D. Trimming stripped 8 bases from V and 1 base from J, with 12 bases between. CDR3 length: 13 residues. Germline values: CDR1 MNHNS, CDR2 SASEGT. Here the CDR3 DNA reads TGTGCCAGCCGGTGGGCGAGTTCCTACGAGCAGTACTTC. This encodes CASRWASSYEQYF.

This clonotype turned up a few times. This chain uses TRBV9 with TRBJ1-4; D is perhaps TRBD1 (5 bases). The CDR3 is 14 residues long. Germline loops: CDR1 SGDLS, CDR2 YYNGEE. Trimming pared 0 bases from V and 7 bases from J, leaving 10 bases between. The CDR3 region is CASSVGQGVEKLFF. The CDR3 DNA reads TGTGCCAGCAGCGTAGGGCAGGGAGTTGAAAAACTGTTTTTT.

This clonotype was detected ten times or more. The chain employs TRBV28 and TRBJ2-1, with TRBD2 identical over 12 bases. V shed 4 bases, J shed 9 bases, and the junction held 7 bases outside the gene matches. The CDR3 has 15 amino acids. Germline values: CDR1 MDHEN, CDR2 SYDVKM. This chain's CDR3 is CASSSAPSGRGEQFF. In DNA, the CDR3 is TGTGCCAGCAGTTCCGCACCTAGCGGGAGGGGTGAGCAGTTCTTC. The entire variable domain, with the rest obtained from reference TRBV28 and TRBJ2-1, is as follows: DVKVTQSSRYLVKRTGEKVFLECVQDMDHENMFWYRQDPGLGLRLIYFSYDVKMKEKGDIPEGYSVSREKKERFSLILESASTNQTSMYLCASSSAPSGRGEQFFGPGTRLTVL.

This clonotype was detected ten times or more. The rearrangement links TRBV20-1 to TRBJ1-1; the D gene is possibly TRBD1 (6 bases). The ends were cut back, 7 bases at V and 0 bases at J, with 15 bases in the middle. CDR3 length: 14 amino acids. CDR1 DFQATT and CDR2 SNEGSKA come from the germline V gene (reference sequence). The CDR3 DNA is TGCAGTGTTCCTACTACAGGGTTGAACACTGAAGCTTTCTTT. As protein: CSVPTTGLNTEAFF.

Only a few counts were recorded for this clonotype. The chain combines TRBV12-3 or TRBV12-4 with TRBJ2-1; a weak D match, TRBD2 (6 bases). V was shortened by 6 bases and J by 12 bases, with 15 bases between the two germline ends. CDR3 length: 12 amino acids. CDR3 coding DNA: TGTGCCAGCAGGGGAAGCGGGTTACGGCAGTTCTTC. Translated, it gives CASRGSGLRQFF.

This clonotype was seen many times. V gene TRBV12-3 or TRBV12-4 combines with J gene TRBJ2-2; perhaps D is TRBD1 or TRBD2 (5 bases each). This CDR3 is 16 amino acids long. V lost 3 bases and J lost 0, with 11 bases in between. The chain's CDR3 is CASSFLGTSNTGELFF. In nucleotides, the CDR3 is TGTGCCAGCAGTTTTTTGGGGACGTCGAACACCGGGGAGCTGTTTTTT.

V is TRBV12-5 and J is TRBJ2-2; possibly TRBD1 for D (5 bases). This CDR3 has 14 amino acids. The V end lost 1 base, the J end lost 3 bases, and 6 bases lay between the germline ends. The germline gives CDR1 LGHNT, CDR2 FRNRAP. The CDR3 nucleotides are TGTGCTAGTGGTTTGGCAGGGTACACCGGGGAGCTGTTTTTT. Its translation is CASGLAGYTGELFF.

The chain has TRBV19 and TRBJ1-3; TRBD1 matches 7 bases. This CDR3 spans 16 amino acids. V lost 6 bases, J lost 0 bases, and 8 bases stayed unmatched. Germline values: CDR1 LNHDA, CDR2 SQIVND (reference sequence). The CDR3 region is CASRGTAIFSGNTIYF. DNA of the CDR3: TGTGCCAGTAGGGGGACAGCTATTTTCTCTGGAAACACCATATATTTT.